This paragraph reports one TCR beta chain. Its antigen is unidentified. The V segment lost 6 bases and the J segment 1 base; nucleotides outside the gene matches: 9. Germline V gene lookup returns CDR1 SQVTM and CDR2 ANQGSEA. There are 14 residues in the CDR3. A J-beta primer mix and a sample-barcoded 5' primer were used in a second PCR of about 6 to 12 cycles. Via MiXCR, TCRdb re-called the 5' RACE reads, giving one row per CDR3 protein. The data contain approximately 730,000 distinct CDR3 sequences, around 40% of them singletons. These data belong to a study of blood T cells in healthy people across ages. General study results and limits: Roughly linearly, TCR beta diversity per million T cells fell as age increased.

This TCR was sampled from a woman aged 55-69 years in good health. The chain joins TRBV29-1 to TRBJ2-7; 7 positions agree with TRBD1. Sequenced: blood. The CDR3, as DNA: TGCAGCGTACAGGGGACGGTGGAGTCCTACGAGCAGTACTTC. As protein: CSVQGTVESYEQYF.